The rows below give T cell receptor beta chains drawn from one sample of a study of glioma-infiltrating T cells after dendritic cell vaccination. The method was immunoSEQ multiplex PCR; TCRdb's version includes in-frame clones alone and lacks a portion of them. The table has about 99,000 clones, 65% to 85% seen once. This sample comprised blood, obtained after dendritic cell vaccination. These receptors all come from a human donor with glioblastoma. CDR3s include the opening cysteine and the closing phenylalanine or tryptophan. The order of the fields is V gene, J gene, CDR3 length, CDR3 protein.

>TRBV18|TRBJ2-1|14
CASSFSTGYNEQFF
>TRBV7-3|TRBJ2-5|13
CASSFVPGETQYF
>TRBV29-1|TRBJ2-1|12
CSVVPPTGEQFF
>TRBV11-2|TRBJ1-2|14
CASSSLQGMRGYTF
>TRBV7-9|TRBJ2-7|15
CASSLGLAGAHEQYF
>TRBV7-2|TRBJ1-4|15
CASTPGQVANEKLFF
>TRBV9|TRBJ1-3|14
CASSLTGDGNTIYF
>TRBV27|TRBJ1-1|18
CASGLSLVTGALNTEAFF
>TRBV5-6|TRBJ1-3|14
CASSRTGSGNTIYF
>TRBV18|TRBJ2-6|19
CASSPPSGGSLPGANVLTF
>TRBV6-6|TRBJ1-2|13
CASSSQGNYGYTF
>TRBV5-5|TRBJ1-5|13
CASSFQGDQPQHF
>TRBV5-1|TRBJ2-1|18
CASSPRTSGGFSYNEQFF
>TRBV6-1|TRBJ2-2|13
CASSVVYTGELFF
>TRBV4-2|TRBJ2-3|13
CASSQDPADTQYF